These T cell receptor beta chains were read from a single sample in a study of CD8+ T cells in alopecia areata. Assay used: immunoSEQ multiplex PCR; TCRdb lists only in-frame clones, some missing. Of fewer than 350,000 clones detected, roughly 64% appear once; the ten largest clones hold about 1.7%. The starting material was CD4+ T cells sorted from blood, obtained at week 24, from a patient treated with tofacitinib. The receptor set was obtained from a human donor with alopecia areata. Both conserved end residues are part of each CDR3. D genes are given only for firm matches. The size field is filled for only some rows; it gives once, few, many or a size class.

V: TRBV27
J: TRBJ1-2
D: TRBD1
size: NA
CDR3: CASSQPRTGVSGYTF
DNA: TGTGCCAGCAGTCAACCTCGGACAGGGGTCTCTGGCTACACCTTC

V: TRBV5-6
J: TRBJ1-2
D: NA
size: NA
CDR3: CASSLSGRNYGYTF
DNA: TGTGCCAGCAGCTTGTCAGGACGGAACTATGGCTACACCTTC

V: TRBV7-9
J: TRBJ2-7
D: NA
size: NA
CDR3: CASSRQDEQYF
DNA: TGTGCCAGCAGCCGACAGGACGAGCAGTACTTC

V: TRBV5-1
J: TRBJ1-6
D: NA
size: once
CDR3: CASSPAGSPLHF
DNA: TGCGCCAGCAGCCCTGCCGGCTCACCCCTCCACTTT

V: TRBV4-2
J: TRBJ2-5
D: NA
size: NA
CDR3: CASSRRQVSQETQYF
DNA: TGTGCCAGCAGCCGGAGGCAGGTGTCTCAAGAGACCCAGTACTTC

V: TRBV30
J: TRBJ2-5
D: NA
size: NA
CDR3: CAWTIWGGETQYF
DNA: TGTGCCTGGACGATATGGGGTGGGGAGACCCAGTACTTC

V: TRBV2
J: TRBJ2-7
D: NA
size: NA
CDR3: CASSPRTILSYEQYF
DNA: TGTGCCAGCAGTCCCCGGACAATCCTCTCCTACGAGCAGTACTTC

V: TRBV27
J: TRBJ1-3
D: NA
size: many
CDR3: CASRKGGGNTIYF
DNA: TGTGCCAGCCGCAAGGGCGGCGGAAACACCATATATTTT

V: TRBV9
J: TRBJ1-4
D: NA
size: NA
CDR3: CASSVQGSPNEKLFF
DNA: TGTGCCAGCAGCGTACAGGGGTCTCCTAATGAAAAACTGTTTTTT

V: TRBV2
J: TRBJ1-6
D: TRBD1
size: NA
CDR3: CASSDTGALSSPLHF
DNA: TGTGCCAGCAGTGATACAGGGGCCTTAAGTTCTCCCCTCCACTTT

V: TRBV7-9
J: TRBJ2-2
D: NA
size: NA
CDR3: CASSSTSLGLFF
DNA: TGTGCCAGCAGCTCCACTAGTCTGGGGCTGTTTTTT

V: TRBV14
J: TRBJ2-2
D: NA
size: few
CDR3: CASSQDWTTGELFF
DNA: TGTGCCAGCAGCCAAGATTGGACCACCGGGGAGCTGTTTTTT

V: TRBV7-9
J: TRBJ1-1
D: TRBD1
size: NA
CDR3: CASSLADRVSEAFF
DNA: TGTGCCAGCAGCTTAGCCGACAGGGTTTCTGAAGCTTTCTTT

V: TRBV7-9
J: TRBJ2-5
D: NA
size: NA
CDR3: CASSLAQGQRDF
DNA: TGTGCCAGCAGCTTAGCGCAGGGACAGCGGGACTTC

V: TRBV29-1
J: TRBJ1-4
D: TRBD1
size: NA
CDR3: CSVDVTGEKLFF
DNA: TGCAGCGTTGATGTGACAGGGGAAAAACTGTTTTTT

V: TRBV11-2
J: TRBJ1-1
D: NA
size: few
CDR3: CASSQPGGLVAFF
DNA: TGTGCCAGCAGTCAACCGGGGGGGTTAGTGGCTTTCTTT

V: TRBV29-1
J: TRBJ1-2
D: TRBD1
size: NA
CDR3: CSVTTGNNYGYTF
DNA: TGCAGCGTGACGACAGGGAATAACTATGGCTACACCTTC

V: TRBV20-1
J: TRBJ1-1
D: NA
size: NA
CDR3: CSQDRNTEAFF
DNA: TGCAGTCAGGACAGGAACACTGAAGCTTTCTTT

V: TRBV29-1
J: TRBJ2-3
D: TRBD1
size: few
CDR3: CSVELGQATDTQYF
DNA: TGCAGCGTTGAATTGGGACAGGCCACAGATACGCAGTATTTT

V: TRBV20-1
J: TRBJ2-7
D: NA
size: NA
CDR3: CSAVPGEQYF
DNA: TGCAGTGCTGTACCCGGGGAGCAGTACTTC

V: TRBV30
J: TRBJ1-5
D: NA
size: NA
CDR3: CAWSVEGGVQPQHF
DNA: TGTGCCTGGAGTGTAGAAGGTGGGGTTCAGCCCCAGCATTTT

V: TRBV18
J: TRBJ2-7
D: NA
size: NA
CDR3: CASSQETVYEQYF
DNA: TGTGCCAGCTCACAAGAGACGGTTTACGAGCAGTACTTC

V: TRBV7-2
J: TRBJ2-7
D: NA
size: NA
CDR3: CASSLRPPDEQYF
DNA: TGTGCCAGCAGCTTACGTCCCCCAGACGAGCAGTACTTC

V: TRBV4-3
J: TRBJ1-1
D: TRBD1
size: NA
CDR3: CASSQADRAGAEAFF
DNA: TGCGCCAGCAGCCAAGCTGACAGGGCGGGTGCTGAAGCTTTCTTT

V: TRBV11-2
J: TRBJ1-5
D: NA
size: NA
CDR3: CASSFAGNNQPQHF
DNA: TGTGCCAGCAGCTTTGCGGGGAACAATCAGCCCCAGCATTTT

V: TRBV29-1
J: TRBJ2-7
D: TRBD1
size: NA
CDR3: CSVVRPGQHYEQYF
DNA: TGCAGCGTCGTACGACCGGGACAGCACTACGAGCAGTACTTC

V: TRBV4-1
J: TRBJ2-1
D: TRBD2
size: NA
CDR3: CASSRAGGDYNEQFF
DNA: TGCGCCAGCAGCCGGGCGGGGGGCGATTACAATGAGCAGTTCTTC

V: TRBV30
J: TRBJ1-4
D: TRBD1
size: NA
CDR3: CAWSRQGFVSTNEKLFF
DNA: TGTGCCTGGAGTAGACAGGGATTCGTGTCAACTAATGAAAAACTGTTTTTT

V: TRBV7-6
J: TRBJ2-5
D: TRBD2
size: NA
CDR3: CASSYGLAGEQETQYF
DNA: TGTGCCAGCAGCTATGGACTAGCGGGGGAGCAAGAGACCCAGTACTTC

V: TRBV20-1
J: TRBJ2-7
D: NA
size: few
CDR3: CSARRVDEQYF
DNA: TGCAGTGCTAGGAGGGTCGACGAGCAGTACTTC